This is a list of T cell receptor beta chains from one sample in a study of blood T cell repertoires in COVID-19. Method: immunoSEQ multiplex PCR; TCRdb's copy keeps in-frame clones and lacks some. The sample records fewer than 60,000 clones, about 85% being singletons. Sequencing was performed on peripheral blood. The source of these receptors is a man between 60 and 70 years old with acute or convalescent COVID-19. The CDR3 runs from the conserved cysteine through the conserved F or W. D genes are given only for firm matches.

13	TRBD1	TRBV30	CALTGGGNSPLHF
13	-	TRBV7-9	CASSPRGGQPQHF
13	-	TRBV18	CASSLRVGEKLFF
17	TRBD1	TRBV2	CASTPIPRGKSGNTIYF
13	TRBD1	TRBV19	CASRGQGGSQAFF
13	-	TRBV2	CASSRGAAYEQYF
14	-	TRBV3-1/TRBV3-2	CASSHTRSGNTIYF
15	TRBD1	TRBV10-2	CASRETGIMGNEQFF
16	TRBD2	TRBV5-4	CASSRGGGGGTGELFF
18	TRBD2	TRBV7-9	CASSFPFRLAKVTDTQYF
13	-	TRBV30	CAWSTRPGWDTHF
15	-	TRBV30	CAWSPNRVIADTQYF
13	TRBD1	TRBV15	CATSGGTGDGYTF
13	-	TRBV6-5	CASTAGYNQPQHF
13	-	TRBV28	CASKDTGLDTQYF
14	-	TRBV25-1	CASSGGGLDYGYTF
15	TRBD2	TRBV19	CASSISAGVFGELFF
13	-	TRBV18	CASSLGQNTEAFF
14	-	TRBV5-1	CASSLGGRNYGYTF
14	-	TRBV9	CASSLKWRNTEAFF
15	-	TRBV6-5	CASSRGASSGNTIYF
16	-	TRBV10-3	CAISDTGFSGANVLTF
16	-	TRBV27	CASSLVGGLRYTEAFF
13	-	TRBV24-1	CATNPMTEEPQHF
14	-	TRBV4-1	CASSHPFMNTEAFF
15	TRBD2	TRBV6-2/TRBV6-3	CASSFPRTSGYEQYF
17	-	TRBV4-1	CASSQDSAGHSGNTIYF
15	-	TRBV7-3	CASSSTLGGANVLTF
13	-	TRBV12-3/TRBV12-4	CASSLAGGQPQHF
13	TRBD1	TRBV2	CASAGTEASPLHF
15	-	TRBV3-1/TRBV3-2	CASSEAYSSADTQYF
16	-	TRBV5-1	CASSLGARLTNTEAFF
13	-	TRBV28	CASRRGYGETQYF
13	-	TRBV5-1	CASSNGAGGELFF
13	TRBD1	TRBV5-6	CARGTGGDTEAFF
14	-	TRBV27	CASSRADSSQPQHF